A selection of T cell receptor beta chains follows, all from one sample in a study of blood T cell repertoires in COVID-19. Clones were sequenced by immunoSEQ multiplex PCR, and TCRdb holds only the in-frame ones, with some missing. The profile shows fewer than 250,000 clones, under 90% of them singletons. The material sequenced was peripheral blood. The receptor set was obtained from a woman aged 80 or over with COVID-19, enrolled during active disease. Both conserved end residues are trimmed from each CDR3. The order of the fields is J gene, clone size, V gene, CDR3 protein. For some rows the clone size is stated as once, few or many, or as a class when expanded; others skip it.

>TRBJ1-5|.|TRBV5-4
ASSPGQGAGQPQH
>TRBJ1-6|.|TRBV25-1
ASSERGRGQANSPLH
>TRBJ1-1|.|TRBV18
ASSPGGRGDTEAF
>TRBJ1-2|.|TRBV10-1
ASSEGTGGNYGYT
>TRBJ1-5|.|TRBV28
ASAGGQGYNQPQH
>TRBJ2-3|.|TRBV2
ASRKQGFRTDTQY
>TRBJ2-3|.|TRBV5-4
ASSVRLAGGSDTQY
>TRBJ1-2|.|TRBV6-6
ASRLDTGDGGYT
>TRBJ1-5|.|TRBV18
ASSPGPRNQPQH
>TRBJ2-3|.|TRBV28
ASSLRGGGTDTQY
>TRBJ1-1|once|TRBV4-1
ASSQEGGHLNTEAF
>TRBJ2-5|once|TRBV20-1
SAVAQETQY
>TRBJ1-1|few|TRBV6-5
ASGPSGAF
>TRBJ2-1|.|TRBV3-1/TRBV3-2
ASSPPWGRNEQF
>TRBJ2-3|.|TRBV4-2
ASSGTLAGATDTQY
>TRBJ1-5|.|TRBV10-3
ATLSGLGNQPQH
>TRBJ2-2|.|TRBV5-8
ASSSVNRGTGELF
>TRBJ2-5|.|TRBV11-2
ATIAETQY
>TRBJ2-7|.|TRBV7-2
ASSLAFTRREQY
>TRBJ1-5|few|TRBV20-1
SASPGDQPQH